The rows below give T cell receptor beta chains drawn from one sample of a study of blood T cell repertoires in COVID-19. This table comes from immunoSEQ multiplex PCR, and its TCRdb copy is limited to in-frame clones, with some not included. The sample has roughly 200,000 clones; about 85% are singletons. Sequencing was carried out using PBMCs or T cells enriched from blood (not recorded which). The receptors originated from a woman between 40 and 55 years old in a cohort exposed to, infected with or recovered from COVID-19 (not recorded which). CDR3s include the opening cysteine and the closing phenylalanine or tryptophan. The D gene is left open where the match is weak. Clone size is given for some rows only: seen once, a few or many times, or a class if the clone is expanded.

NA NA TRBJ1-3 TRBV7-9 CASSRDSHSGNTIYF TGTGCCAGCAGCCGAGACAGCCACTCTGGAAACACCATATATTTT
NA NA TRBJ2-3 TRBV30 CAWSPFEEHHFVTDTQYF TGTGCCTGGAGTCCCTTCGAAGAACACCATTTCGTGACAGATACGCAGTATTTT
NA TRBD2 TRBJ2-2 TRBV6-1 CASSGLAGVSTGELFF TGTGCCAGCAGTGGACTAGCGGGAGTTAGCACCGGGGAGCTGTTTTTT
NA TRBD1 TRBJ2-2 TRBV10-1 CASSESSGGWDTGELFF TGCGCCAGCAGTGAGTCCTCAGGGGGATGGGACACCGGGGAGCTGTTTTTT
NA NA TRBJ1-1 TRBV18 CASSPKDDGGRTEAFF TGTGCCAGCTCACCAAAGGACGATGGGGGGAGGACTGAAGCTTTCTTT
NA TRBD1 TRBJ2-1 TRBV27 CASSSEPDREALNEQFF TGTGCCAGCAGTTCCGAACCGGACAGGGAGGCCCTCAATGAGCAGTTCTTC
NA NA TRBJ2-7 TRBV10-3 CAINQGAYEQYF TGTGCCATCAACCAGGGCGCCTACGAGCAGTACTTC
NA NA TRBJ2-7 TRBV28 CASKTTGEGTYEQYF TGTGCCAGCAAGACGACAGGGGAGGGGACCTACGAGCAGTACTTC
NA TRBD1 TRBJ1-2 TRBV2 CASVTGEVYGYTF TGTGCCAGCGTGACAGGGGAGGTTTATGGCTACACCTTC
NA NA TRBJ1-2 TRBV10-3 CAISESRAGDYGYTF TGTGCCATCAGTGAGTCGAGGGCGGGTGACTATGGCTACACCTTC
NA TRBD2 TRBJ2-1 TRBV27 CASSLSQRGGVNEQFF TGTGCCAGCAGTTTATCCCAGCGGGGGGGGGTCAATGAGCAGTTCTTC
NA NA TRBJ1-1 TRBV27 CASSLFSRVTEAFF TGTGCCAGCAGTTTATTCTCCAGGGTCACTGAAGCTTTCTTT
once TRBD2 TRBJ2-5 TRBV15 CATSRDLAAGKTQYF TGTGCCACCAGCAGAGATCTAGCGGCTGGGAAGACCCAGTACTTC
NA TRBD1 TRBJ1-1 TRBV9 CASSEPRQGGGTEAFF TGTGCCAGCAGCGAACCTCGACAGGGTGGTGGCACTGAAGCTTTCTTT
NA TRBD1 TRBJ2-3 TRBV11-2 CASSFTGGRGDTQYF TGTGCCAGCAGCTTCACAGGGGGCCGGGGAGATACGCAGTATTTT
NA NA TRBJ2-7 TRBV5-6 CASSRPRDSVYEQYF TGTGCCAGCAGCCGACCCAGGGACTCGGTCTACGAGCAGTACTTC
NA NA TRBJ1-1 TRBV13 CASSSEMEAFF TGTGCCAGCAGCTCGGAGATGGAAGCTTTCTTT
NA NA TRBJ1-2 TRBV28 CASSFRERSYTF TGTGCCAGCAGTTTCAGGGAACGGAGCTACACCTTC
NA NA TRBJ1-1 TRBV10-3 CAISEPGGGASNTEAFF TGTGCCATCAGTGAGCCGGGTGGGGGCGCTTCGAACACTGAAGCTTTCTTT
NA TRBD2 TRBJ2-3 TRBV10-2 CASSLAGGPVDTQYF TGCGCCAGCAGTCTAGCGGGAGGGCCGGTGGATACGCAGTATTTT
NA TRBD1 TRBJ1-1 TRBV28 CASSGPTEKTGGISEAFF TGTGCCAGCAGTGGTCCGACGGAAAAAACAGGGGGTATATCTGAAGCTTTCTTT
NA NA TRBJ2-7 TRBV9 CASSPSGRINSYEQYF TGTGCCAGCAGCCCCTCAGGAAGGATAAACTCCTACGAGCAGTACTTC
NA TRBD1 TRBJ2-1 TRBV19 CASNTPDRAKYSYNEQFF TGTGCCAGTAATACTCCGGACAGGGCGAAGTACTCCTACAATGAGCAGTTCTTC
NA TRBD2 TRBJ2-1 TRBV11-2 CASSLTRLAGGYNEQFF TGTGCCAGCAGCTTAACCAGACTAGCGGGAGGGTACAATGAGCAGTTCTTC
NA TRBD2 TRBJ2-7 TRBV5-4 CASTRFPALGGRAHEQYF TGTGCCAGCACGCGATTTCCGGCCCTTGGAGGGAGGGCCCACGAGCAGTACTTC
NA TRBD1 TRBJ1-1 TRBV5-4 CASSLRVNRGSTEAFF TGTGCCAGCAGCTTGAGGGTGAACAGGGGGAGCACTGAAGCTTTCTTT
NA TRBD2 TRBJ2-3 TRBV4-2 CASSQEMTSSDTQYF TGTGCCAGCAGCCAAGAGATGACTAGCAGCGATACGCAGTATTTT
NA TRBD1 TRBJ2-7 TRBV7-9 CASSFVTGVDEQYF TGTGCCAGCAGCTTCGTGACAGGGGTCGACGAGCAGTACTTC
NA TRBD1 TRBJ2-4 TRBV7-9 CASSRDRGFGQYF TGTGCCAGCAGCCGGGACAGGGGGTTTGGTCAGTACTTC
few TRBD1 TRBJ1-1 TRBV10-3 CAIGGQGGTEAFF TGTGCCATCGGGGGACAGGGCGGCACTGAAGCTTTCTTT
NA NA TRBJ1-3 TRBV6-1 CASSEVSGTGNTIYF TGTGCCAGCAGTGAAGTGTCAGGGACTGGAAACACCATATATTTT
NA NA TRBJ2-2 TRBV4-2 CASSQRQPTNTGELFF TGTGCCAGCAGCCAAAGACAGCCCACGAACACCGGGGAGCTGTTTTTT
NA TRBD2 TRBJ2-6 TRBV3-1/TRBV3-2 CASSQERLAGFSGANVLTF TGTGCCAGCAGCCAAGAAAGACTAGCGGGCTTCTCTGGGGCCAACGTCCTGACTTTC
NA NA TRBJ1-1 TRBV25-1 CASRWSNTEAFF TGTGCCAGCAGGTGGAGTAACACTGAAGCTTTCTTT
NA NA TRBJ2-5 TRBV28 CASSFPREGRRWTQYF TGTGCCAGCAGTTTCCCGAGGGAAGGACGAAGGTGGACCCAGTACTTC
NA TRBD2 TRBJ2-7 TRBV10-2 CASSERGAYEQYF TGCGCCAGCAGTGAGCGGGGGGCCTACGAGCAGTACTTC
once TRBD1 TRBJ1-5 TRBV27 CASSWDRAIQPQHF TGTGCCAGCAGTTGGGACAGGGCGATTCAGCCCCAGCATTTT
NA TRBD1 TRBJ2-7 TRBV4-1 CASSQDVDRVPYEQYF TGCGCCAGCAGCCAAGATGTGGACAGGGTTCCCTACGAGCAGTACTTC
NA NA TRBJ1-1 TRBV3-1/TRBV3-2 CASSNYRAALGTEAFF TGTGCCAGCAGCAATTACAGGGCGGCGTTAGGTACTGAAGCTTTCTTT
NA NA TRBJ2-7 TRBV19 CASSIEYSYEQYF TGTGCCAGTAGTATAGAGTATTCCTACGAGCAGTACTTC
NA NA TRBJ1-1 TRBV5-4 CASSLDSGERAFF TGTGCCAGCAGCTTGGACAGCGGGGAAAGAGCTTTCTTT
NA TRBD1 TRBJ2-7 TRBV7-9 CASSPTGGSYEQYF TGTGCCAGCAGCCCGACAGGGGGCTCCTACGAGCAGTACTTC
NA NA TRBJ1-3 TRBV5-6 CASSLGLGPGNTIYF TGTGCCAGCAGCTTGGGTCTGGGCCCGGGAAACACCATATATTTT
NA TRBD1 TRBJ1-2 TRBV5-4 CASSETGDYGYTF TGTGCCAGCAGCGAGACAGGGGACTATGGCTACACCTTC
once NA TRBJ1-1 TRBV11-2 CASSFATPGDEAFF TGTGCCAGCAGCTTTGCAACCCCGGGGGATGAAGCTTTCTTT
NA NA TRBJ2-7 TRBV27 CASRGGDFTSYEQYF TGTGCCAGCAGGGGCGGGGACTTTACCTCCTACGAGCAGTACTTC
NA TRBD1 TRBJ2-1 TRBV18 CASSPGTGVADEQFF TGTGCCAGCTCACCTGGGACAGGTGTTGCCGATGAGCAGTTCTTC
NA TRBD2 TRBJ2-1 TRBV7-8 CASSLVMGLAGFSYNEQFF TGTGCCAGCAGCTTAGTCATGGGACTAGCGGGGTTCTCCTACAATGAGCAGTTCTTC
NA NA TRBJ1-5 TRBV7-8 CASSWQPWGGGNNQPQHF TGTGCCAGCAGCTGGCAACCTTGGGGCGGCGGTAACAATCAGCCCCAGCATTTT
NA TRBD1 TRBJ1-3 TRBV19 CASIPGQGTTRSSGNTIYF TGTGCCAGCATACCGGGACAGGGGACCACCAGAAGCTCTGGAAACACCATATATTTT
NA NA TRBJ2-1 TRBV30 CAWSVGQYNEQFF TGTGCCTGGAGTGTAGGACAGTACAATGAGCAGTTCTTC
NA NA TRBJ1-1 TRBV11-3 CASSLGTGAGYTEAFF TGTGCCAGCAGCTTGGGGACCGGGGCGGGGTACACTGAAGCTTTCTTT
NA NA TRBJ1-1 TRBV4-1 CASSHSRTAGTEAFF TGCGCCAGCAGCCACTCGAGGACAGCCGGAACTGAAGCTTTCTTT
once NA TRBJ1-2 TRBV2 CASGRDYGYTF TGTGCCAGCGGTCGGGACTATGGCTACACCTTC
NA TRBD1 TRBJ1-2 TRBV2 CASTLSPGTGYNYGYTF TGTGCCAGCACCTTGAGCCCCGGGACAGGTTATAACTATGGCTACACCTTC